The source of this TCR beta chain is a study of blood T cells in healthy people across ages. V shed 5 bases, J shed 10 bases, and the junction held 7 bases outside the gene matches. This CDR3 has 15 residues. Per the germline V gene, CDR1 is SGHTA and CDR2 is FQGTGA. A second PCR, run for roughly 7 to 12 cycles, used a sample-barcoded 5' primer plus a J-beta primer mix. TCRdb called the 5' RACE reads again in MiXCR, with one record for every CDR3 protein. The sample holds roughly 800,000 distinct CDR3 sequences, around a quarter seen once. Another study also made use of these data, one on T cells of mothers and their children. Turning to that study: RNA that had been extracted went wholly into cDNA synthesis, at roughly 1.5 ug per 15 ul. Regardless of relatedness, pairs show thymic selection shaping TCR recombination output in a similar manner. Sequencing revealed no T cell clones that were persistent and microchimeric.

The rearrangement links TRBV7-3 to TRBJ1-6, with 11 bases lining up with TRBD1. Sample: blood. The origin of this receptor is a boy aged 10-17 years in good health. The CDR3 sequence is CASSGTGGRESPLHF. DNA of the CDR3: TGTGCCAGCAGCGGGACAGGGGGGCGGGAATCACCCCTCCACTTT.